One sample yielded the 11 T cell receptor beta chains listed below, sequenced in a study of T-cell reconstitution after alpha-beta-depleted transplantation in children. For TCRbeta, the library was prepared with unique molecular identifiers. TCRdb ran MiXCR on the PCR reads and lists one entry per CDR3 protein. The sample gives 400,000 to 500,000 distinct CDR3 sequences, about a tenth of which show up once; roughly 5.5% is in the top ten. Here the sequenced sample was PBMCs from the stem cell graft donor, taken from the stem cell graft. These receptors all stem from a human donor who donated a stem cell graft to a child with acute myeloid leukemia.

Many counts were recorded for this clonotype. The chain carries TRBV18 and TRBJ2-1; no reliable D call. This CDR3 has 14 amino acids. Trimming stripped 3 bases from V and 8 bases from J, with 14 bases between. Germline lookup yields CDR1 KGHSH and CDR2 LQKENI. Here the CDR3 reads CASSPGPSGHEQFF. The CDR3 nucleotides read TGTGCCAGCTCACCCGGACCCTCCGGCCATGAGCAGTTCTTC.

The table lists this clonotype with a few counts. The gene calls are TRBV12-3 or TRBV12-4 and TRBJ2-5, with 7 bases lining up with TRBD1. Losses at the gene ends were 3 bases for V and 2 bases for J; bases not matched to a gene: 3. This CDR3 spans 14 amino acids. For the CDR3, the DNA is TGTGCCAGCAGTTTTGGGACAGTTCAAGAGACCCAGTACTTC. This gives the protein CASSFGTVQETQYF.

The chain joins TRBV12-3 or TRBV12-4 to TRBJ1-2; the D gene is possibly TRBD1 (5 bases). The CDR3 extends over 15 amino acids. V lost 0 bases to trimming and J lost 8 bases, with 16 bases between them. CDR3 nucleotides: TGTGCCAGCAGTTTAGCTCAGGGTAGCGCGGAGGGCTACACCTTC. Its protein is CASSLAQGSAEGYTF.

Only a few counts were recorded for this clonotype. The gene calls are TRBV7-2 and TRBJ1-1, with 7 bases lining up with TRBD1. CDR1 and CDR2 (germline): SGHTA, FQGNSA. With 6 bases clipped from V and 4 bases from J, the junction kept 11 bases outside the gene matches. The CDR3 sequence is 15 residues long. This CDR3 reads CASSDRVGSGTEAFF. In nucleotides, the CDR3 is TGTGCCAGCAGTGACAGGGTAGGATCGGGCACTGAAGCTTTCTTT.

A few counts support this clonotype. This chain links TRBV11-1 with TRBJ2-1; 10 bases match TRBD1. The germline gives CDR1 SGHAT, CDR2 FQDESV (reference sequence). This CDR3 comprises 16 residues. V shed 5 bases, J shed 7 bases, and the junction held 11 bases outside the gene matches. For the CDR3, the DNA is TGTGCCAGCAGCCATTCCGGGACAGGGGTTGAAAATGAGCAGTTCTTC. It codes for CASSHSGTGVENEQFF.

The table lists this clonotype with many counts. V gene TRBV5-1 combines with J gene TRBJ2-1, with D perhaps TRBD1 or TRBD2 (8 bases each). Per the germline V gene, CDR1 is SGHRS and CDR2 is YFSETQ. This CDR3 region has 18 residues. With 3 bases removed from V and 9 bases from J, the gap between germline ends came to 28 bases. Written as DNA, the CDR3 is TGCGCCAGCAGCTCCAAACAGGGGGGAATAGCGGGACAGAGTGAGCAGTTCTTC. It yields the protein CASSSKQGGIAGQSEQFF.

A note on this clonotype: Given a much more abundant clone one base away, this may be a read error. The rearrangement joins TRBV20-1 to TRBJ2-7; possible D gene TRBD2, 5 bases. Per the germline V gene, CDR1 is DFQATT and CDR2 is SNEGSKA (reference sequence). The CDR3 consists of 12 residues. Trimming stripped 3 bases from V and 0 bases from J, with 6 bases between. The CDR3 here is CSASGDSYEQYF. CDR3 bases: TGCAGTGCTAGCGGGGACTCCTACGAGCAGTACTTC.

This clonotype appeared a few times. This chain links TRBV20-1 with TRBJ2-7; no clear D. The CDR3 covers 14 residues. Looked up from germline, CDR1 is DFQATT and CDR2 is SNEGSKA (reference sequence). V was clipped by 0 bases and J by 2 bases, with 11 bases between them. This CDR3 reads CSARDSGSPYEQYF. The CDR3 DNA is TGCAGTGCTAGAGATTCGGGCAGCCCCTACGAGCAGTACTTC.

This clonotype was counted at least ten times. This chain joins TRBV20-1 and TRBJ2-1; TRBD2 might be the D (5 bases). This CDR3 region has 14 residues. V was clipped by 1 base and J by 3 bases, with 10 bases between them. The germline V gene has CDR1 DFQATT and CDR2 SNEGSKA (reference sequence). The CDR3 sequence: CSARVDLVYNEQFF. The CDR3 DNA sequence: TGCAGTGCTAGAGTGGACTTGGTCTACAATGAGCAGTTCTTC.

The chain joins TRBV15 to TRBJ2-5, with a possible D match to TRBD1 (6 bases). The CDR3 extends over 15 amino acids. The germline V gene has CDR1 LNHNV and CDR2 YYDKDF (reference sequence). V lost 3 bases to trimming and J lost 7 bases, with 18 bases between them. CDR3 residues: CATSRDVGGGGTQYF. CDR3 sequence (DNA): TGTGCCACCAGCAGGGACGTTGGGGGCGGAGGGACCCAGTACTTC.

A remark on this clonotype: The germline gene is not matched at one end of the junction; a read error may be the cause. V usage is TRBV12-3 or TRBV12-4 and J usage is TRBJ1-5; 9 nucleotides match TRBD1. The CDR3 loop spans 17 amino acids. DNA for the CDR3: TGTGCCAGCAGTTACCCGGCGGACAGGGGATCGAATCGGCCCCAGCATTTT. It translates to CASSYPADRGSNRPQHF.